A single count supports the clone carrying this T cell receptor (beta chain). Its cognate antigen is unknown. CDR1 is SGHRS, CDR2 YFSETQ, per germline. Trimming cost V 2 bases and J 5 bases; bases outside gene matches: 8. There are 16 residues in the CDR3. Sequenced by immunoSEQ multiplex PCR; TCRdb stores in-frame clones only, minus some. The sample lists tens of thousands of clones; roughly 89% were seen once. These data belong to a study of OX40 agonist ivuxolimab in advanced cancers. Study information: A diagnosis of hepatocellular carcinoma, melanoma, renal cell or head and neck cancer was present in dose-escalation patients. Study-level points and caveats: In CD8+ T cells, expanded clones were on average more numerous than in CD4+. In the expanded peripheral T cells, antigen specificity was never determined.

The TCR was taken from an adult with an advanced solid tumor such as melanoma, head and neck, liver or kidney cancer. The specimen was CD4+ or CD8+ T cells sorted from blood, collected in a trial of the OX40 agonist ivuxolimab. This chain links TRBV5-1 with TRBJ2-2, with TRBD1 matching 8 bases. The CDR3 here is CASSLSQGARTGELFF. CDR3 in DNA: TGCGCCAGCAGCTTATCGCAGGGGGCAAGAACCGGGGAGCTGTTTTTT.